This T cell receptor (beta chain) appears in the sequencing data of a study of tumour-infiltrating T cells in Burkitt lymphoma. V lost 2 bases, J lost 6 bases, and 3 bases stayed unmatched. The CDR3 runs 14 residues. Germline V gives CDR1 SGHTA, CDR2 FQGNSA. The assay was immunoSEQ multiplex PCR, and TCRdb's table has in-frame clones only and misses some. This table has thousands of clones, around 84% appearing once. Sequenced input: tumor tissue. This TCR was recovered from a human donor with diffuse large B-cell lymphoma. Some clones in this sample may be carry-over from other donors' samples. The rearrangement uses TRBV7-2 and TRBJ2-7; 11 bases align to TRBD2. The CDR3 DNA sequence: TGTGCCAGCAGCTTAATGCTAGCGGGGGGCGAGCAGTACTTC. Protein product: CASSLMLAGGEQYF.